This T cell receptor beta chain is from a study of OX40 agonist ivuxolimab in advanced cancers. Study-wide background: The mean age was approximately 60 years, ranging from 23 to 79, with over 70% of participants male.

Germline V gene data show CDR1 as SQVTM and CDR2 as ANQGSEA. The CDR3 covers 11 residues. Data came from immunoSEQ multiplex PCR; TCRdb stores just in-frame clones and leaves some out. This table holds about 93,000 clones, around 94% found once. The rearrangement joins TRBV29-1 to TRBJ1-1; the D gene is possibly TRBD1 (5 bases). This TCR derives from an adult with an advanced solid tumor such as melanoma, head and neck, liver or kidney cancer. The sample in question was CD4+ or CD8+ T cells sorted from blood, obtained in a trial of the OX40 agonist ivuxolimab. The CDR3 DNA is TGCACCGGGGGGGGGAACACTGAAGCTTTCTTT. Translation gives CTGGGNTEAFF.